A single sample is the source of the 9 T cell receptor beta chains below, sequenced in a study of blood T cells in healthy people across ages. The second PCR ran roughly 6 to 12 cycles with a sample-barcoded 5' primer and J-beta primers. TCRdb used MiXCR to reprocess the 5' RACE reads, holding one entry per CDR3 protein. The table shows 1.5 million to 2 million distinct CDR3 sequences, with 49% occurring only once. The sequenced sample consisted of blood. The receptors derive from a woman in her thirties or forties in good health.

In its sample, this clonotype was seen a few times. The CDR3 nucleotides read TGTGCCATCAGTGAGACTAGCGACTACAATGAGCAGTTCTTC. Its translation: CAISETSDYNEQFF. The chain has TRBV10-3 and TRBJ2-1; 7 bases match TRBD2. V gave up 2 bases and J gave up 3 bases; unmatched junction bases: 1. The germline V gene has CDR1 ENHRY and CDR2 SYGVKD. The CDR3 runs 14 residues.

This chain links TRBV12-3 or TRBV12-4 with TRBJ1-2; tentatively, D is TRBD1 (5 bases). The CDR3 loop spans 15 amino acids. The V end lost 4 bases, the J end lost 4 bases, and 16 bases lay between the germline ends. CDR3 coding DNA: TGTGCCAGCAGTTGGGGTCGAAGGGGCACCTATGGCTACACCTTC. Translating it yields CASSWGRRGTYGYTF.

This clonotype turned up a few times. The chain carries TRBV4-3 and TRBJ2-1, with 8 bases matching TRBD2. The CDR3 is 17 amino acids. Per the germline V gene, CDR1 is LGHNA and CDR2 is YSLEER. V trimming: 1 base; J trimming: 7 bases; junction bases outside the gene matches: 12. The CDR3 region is CASSQGFMSGGKNEQFF. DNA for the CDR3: TGCGCCAGCAGCCAAGGGTTTATGAGCGGGGGTAAGAATGAGCAGTTCTTC.

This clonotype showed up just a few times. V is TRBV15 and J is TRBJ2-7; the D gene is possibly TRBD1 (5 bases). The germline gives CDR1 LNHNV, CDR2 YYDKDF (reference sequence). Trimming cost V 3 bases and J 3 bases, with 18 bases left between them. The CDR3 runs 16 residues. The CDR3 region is CATSSDDPKDNYEQYF. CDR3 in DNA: TGTGCCACCAGCAGCGACGACCCAAAGGACAACTACGAGCAGTACTTC.

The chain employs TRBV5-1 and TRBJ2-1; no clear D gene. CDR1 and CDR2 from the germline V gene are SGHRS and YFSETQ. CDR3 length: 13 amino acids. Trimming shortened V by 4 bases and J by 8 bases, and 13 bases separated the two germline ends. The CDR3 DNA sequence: TGCGCCAGCAGCCTGAATAACCTGGATGAGCAGTTCTTC. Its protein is CASSLNNLDEQFF.

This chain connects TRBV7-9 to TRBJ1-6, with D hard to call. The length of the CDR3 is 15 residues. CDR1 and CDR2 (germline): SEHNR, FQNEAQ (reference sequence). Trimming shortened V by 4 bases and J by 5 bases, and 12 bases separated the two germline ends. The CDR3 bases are TGTGCCAGCAGCTCTTCGGGATTGAATAATTCACCCCTCCACTTT. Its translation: CASSSSGLNNSPLHF.

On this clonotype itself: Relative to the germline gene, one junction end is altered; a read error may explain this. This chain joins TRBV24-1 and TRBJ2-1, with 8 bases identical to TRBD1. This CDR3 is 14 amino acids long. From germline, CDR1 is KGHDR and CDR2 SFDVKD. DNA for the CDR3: TGTGCCACCCAGGGGGCAGGGAGATACGATGAGCAGCTCTTC. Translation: CATQGAGRYDEQLF.

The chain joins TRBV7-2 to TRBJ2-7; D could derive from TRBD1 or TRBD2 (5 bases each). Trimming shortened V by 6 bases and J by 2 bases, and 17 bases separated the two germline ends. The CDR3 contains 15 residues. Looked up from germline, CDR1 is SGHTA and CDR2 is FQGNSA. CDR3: CASSFQLQGAYEQYF. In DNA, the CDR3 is TGTGCCAGCAGTTTTCAACTCCAGGGAGCCTACGAGCAGTACTTC.

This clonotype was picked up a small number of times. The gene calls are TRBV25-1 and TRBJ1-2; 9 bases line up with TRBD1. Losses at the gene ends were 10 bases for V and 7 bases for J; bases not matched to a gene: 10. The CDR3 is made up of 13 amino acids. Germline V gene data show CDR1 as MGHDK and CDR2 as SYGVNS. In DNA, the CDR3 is TGTGCCACCAGGGCCGGGACAGGGAGTGGCTACACCTTC. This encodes CATRAGTGSGYTF.